This T cell receptor (beta chain) was profiled in a study of T cell changes during pregnancy in multiple sclerosis. Profiling relied on immunoSEQ multiplex PCR, and the TCRdb table lists in-frame clones only, not all of them. Of 65,000 to 95,000 clones in the sample, 90% to 95% were seen once. Germline V CDR1 and CDR2: SGHRS, YFSETQ. CDR3 size: 15 residues. With 4 bases removed from V and 7 bases from J, the gap between germline ends came to 15 bases. The chain recombines TRBV5-1 with TRBJ1-6; weak D call: TRBD1 (5 bases). The clonotype was recovered from a female donor in good health, enrolled as a control in a pregnancy study. The sample was peripheral blood, taken in the second trimester of pregnancy. For the CDR3, the DNA is TGCGCCAGCAGCCAGGTGGGGGGTGGGAATTCACCCCTCCACTTT. Amino acid sequence: CASSQVGGGNSPLHF.